These T cell receptor beta chains were read from a single sample in a study of blood T cell repertoires in COVID-19. Sequencing was performed with immunoSEQ multiplex PCR; in TCRdb, only in-frame clones are kept and a portion is missing. The data contain about 160,000 clones, 81% of them singletons. Input material: PBMCs or T cells enriched from blood (not recorded which). The receptors derive from a woman aged 40 to 49 with acute COVID-19. The CDR3 runs from the conserved cysteine through the conserved F or W. Fields, in order: V gene, J gene, D gene, clone size, CDR3 DNA, CDR3 protein. A D gene is named only where the DNA matches it firmly. Clone size is shown for a subset of rows, as once, few, many or a class of expanded clone.

V: TRBV10-3; J: TRBJ1-5; D: NA; size: NA; DNA: TGTGCCAGTAAGGACGGGACACGTCCGGGCAATCAGCCCCAGCATTTT; CDR3: CASKDGTRPGNQPQHF
V: TRBV11-2; J: TRBJ2-5; D: TRBD2; size: NA; DNA: TGTGCCAGCAGCTTAGATCTCTCGGGAGGAGATCAAGAGACCCAGTACTTC; CDR3: CASSLDLSGGDQETQYF
V: TRBV4-1; J: TRBJ2-5; D: TRBD2; size: NA; DNA: TGCGCCAGCAGCCAAGGAGCGGGAGGGCGAGAGACCCAGTACTTC; CDR3: CASSQGAGGRETQYF
V: TRBV19; J: TRBJ2-1; D: TRBD1; size: NA; DNA: TGTGCCAGTAGTCTCCCGGGACAGGGTAGGGATGAGCAGTTCTTC; CDR3: CASSLPGQGRDEQFF
V: TRBV5-6; J: TRBJ2-7; D: NA; size: NA; DNA: TGTGCCAGCAGCTCTGGTAGCTCCTACGAGCAGTACTTC; CDR3: CASSSGSSYEQYF
V: TRBV12-3/TRBV12-4; J: TRBJ2-1; D: NA; size: NA; DNA: TGTGCCAGCAGTGGGGCCGTACCTAATGAGCAGTTCTTC; CDR3: CASSGAVPNEQFF
V: TRBV6-6; J: TRBJ1-1; D: NA; size: NA; DNA: TGTGCCAGCAGTTACTCACAGTCCACTGAAGCTTTCTTT; CDR3: CASSYSQSTEAFF
V: TRBV7-2; J: TRBJ2-3; D: NA; size: NA; DNA: TGTGCCAGCAGCCAAGAGGGGGGGACCGGATCGGCGTTTTTT; CDR3: CASSQEGGTGSAFF
V: TRBV18; J: TRBJ1-5; D: NA; size: NA; DNA: TGTGCCAGCTCACCCGACAGCATTAATCAGCCCCAGCATTTT; CDR3: CASSPDSINQPQHF
V: TRBV29-1; J: TRBJ1-1; D: NA; size: NA; DNA: TGCAGCGTTGGGTCGCAGGAAGGCACTGAAGCTTTCTTT; CDR3: CSVGSQEGTEAFF
V: TRBV3-1/TRBV3-2; J: TRBJ1-3; D: TRBD1; size: NA; DNA: TGTGCCAGCAGTCGGGGACAGGGGGTTATTCGCTCTGGAAACACCATATATTTT; CDR3: CASSRGQGVIRSGNTIYF
V: TRBV9; J: TRBJ2-1; D: TRBD2; size: NA; DNA: TGTGCCAGCAGCGTAGAGCTAGCGGGGTCGAGATACAATGAGCAGTTCTTC; CDR3: CASSVELAGSRYNEQFF
V: TRBV18; J: TRBJ1-3; D: NA; size: NA; DNA: TGTGCCAGCTCACTGGAGGTGTCTGGAAACACCATATATTTT; CDR3: CASSLEVSGNTIYF
V: TRBV28; J: TRBJ1-2; D: TRBD1; size: NA; DNA: TGTGCCAGCAGTCTTACAGGGGGCTTAAGCTATGGCTACACCTTC; CDR3: CASSLTGGLSYGYTF
V: TRBV25-1; J: TRBJ1-3; D: NA; size: NA; DNA: TGTGCCAGCAGTACTCCTACGGGAAACACCATATATTTT; CDR3: CASSTPTGNTIYF
V: TRBV6-5; J: TRBJ1-1; D: NA; size: few; DNA: TGTGCCAGCAGTACAACTATGAACACTGAAGCTTTCTTT; CDR3: CASSTTMNTEAFF
V: TRBV6-5; J: TRBJ2-3; D: NA; size: NA; DNA: TGTGCCAGCAGTCTGGACAGTGCTTCTCATACGCAGTATTTT; CDR3: CASSLDSASHTQYF
V: TRBV7-2; J: TRBJ2-2; D: TRBD2; size: NA; DNA: TGTGCCAGCAATAGGCGGGAGATTGACACCGGGGAGCTGTTTTTT; CDR3: CASNRREIDTGELFF
V: TRBV11-2; J: TRBJ1-1; D: NA; size: NA; DNA: TGTGCCAGCAGCTTCCAGAACACTGAAGCTTTCTTT; CDR3: CASSFQNTEAFF
V: TRBV12-3/TRBV12-4; J: TRBJ1-1; D: NA; size: few; DNA: TGTGCCAGCATGGAGTACACTGAAGCTTTCTTT; CDR3: CASMEYTEAFF
V: TRBV19; J: TRBJ2-2; D: NA; size: NA; DNA: TGTGCCGGTGGTGAGGGCCGGACCGGGGAGCTGTTTTTT; CDR3: CAGGEGRTGELFF
V: TRBV7-9; J: TRBJ2-2; D: NA; size: few; DNA: TGTGCCAGCAGCTTCAGGGACACCGGGGAGCTGTTTTTT; CDR3: CASSFRDTGELFF
V: TRBV5-1; J: TRBJ2-1; D: TRBD1; size: few; DNA: TGCGCCAGCAGCTCGGGACAGCGGAGATCCTACAATGAGCAGTTCTTC; CDR3: CASSSGQRRSYNEQFF
V: TRBV6-5; J: TRBJ1-2; D: TRBD1; size: NA; DNA: TGTGCCAGCAGTTTGACAGGGGTCTATGGCTACACCTTC; CDR3: CASSLTGVYGYTF
V: TRBV7-9; J: TRBJ1-1; D: NA; size: NA; DNA: TGTGCCAGCAGCTTAGAGGAGACAGAAGAATCTGAAGCTTTCTTT; CDR3: CASSLEETEESEAFF
V: TRBV10-3; J: TRBJ2-1; D: TRBD2; size: NA; DNA: TGTGCCATCAGTATAGCGGGAGGGCCCCACAATGAGCAGTTCTTC; CDR3: CAISIAGGPHNEQFF
V: TRBV7-3; J: TRBJ2-3; D: NA; size: NA; DNA: TGTGCCAGCAGCTCAAGCGGAGGGGGCATCCCAGATACGCAGTATTTT; CDR3: CASSSSGGGIPDTQYF
V: TRBV5-4; J: TRBJ2-1; D: NA; size: NA; DNA: TGTGCCAGCATCGACTTGAACAATGAGCAGTTCTTC; CDR3: CASIDLNNEQFF
V: TRBV6-5; J: TRBJ2-1; D: NA; size: once; DNA: TGTGCCAGCAGCAACAGGGTATACAATGAGCAGTTCTTC; CDR3: CASSNRVYNEQFF
V: TRBV4-2; J: TRBJ1-1; D: NA; size: NA; DNA: TGTGCCAGCAGCCACCAATGGGGGCAAACGAACACTGAAGCTTTCTTT; CDR3: CASSHQWGQTNTEAFF
V: TRBV18; J: TRBJ1-2; D: TRBD1; size: few; DNA: TGTGCCAGCTCACCACGACAGGGCGCTAACTATGGCTACACCTTC; CDR3: CASSPRQGANYGYTF
V: TRBV7-3; J: TRBJ2-1; D: TRBD2; size: NA; DNA: TGTGCCAGCAGCCCAGGGACTAGCGGGATGGATGAGCAGTTCTTC; CDR3: CASSPGTSGMDEQFF
V: TRBV19; J: TRBJ1-1; D: NA; size: NA; DNA: TGTGCCAGTAGTATCGGAGGGGTCGTGAACACTGAAGCTTTCTTT; CDR3: CASSIGGVVNTEAFF
V: TRBV7-3; J: TRBJ1-6; D: NA; size: NA; DNA: TGTGCCAGCAGCTTAGGATCAGGTTCACCCCTCCACTTT; CDR3: CASSLGSGSPLHF
V: TRBV15; J: TRBJ2-1; D: TRBD2; size: NA; DNA: TGTGCCACCAAACCAAGCGGGGGCTACAATGAGCAGTTCTTC; CDR3: CATKPSGGYNEQFF
V: TRBV30; J: TRBJ1-2; D: TRBD1; size: few; DNA: TGTGCCTGGGGACGACAGGGGGCAAGGGGCTACACCTTC; CDR3: CAWGRQGARGYTF
V: TRBV5-5; J: TRBJ2-6; D: NA; size: NA; DNA: TGTGCCAGCAGCTTGCTAGGAATGGCCCCTGGGGCCAACGTCCTGACTTTC; CDR3: CASSLLGMAPGANVLTF
V: TRBV5-1; J: TRBJ1-1; D: NA; size: NA; DNA: TGCGCCAGCAGTCGGGGGAACACTGAAGCTTTCTTT; CDR3: CASSRGNTEAFF
V: TRBV6-6; J: TRBJ2-2; D: NA; size: NA; DNA: TGTGCCAGCAGTTCCCATTCCGGGGAGCTGTTTTTT; CDR3: CASSSHSGELFF
V: TRBV2; J: TRBJ2-5; D: NA; size: NA; DNA: TGTGCCAGCAGTGGGCCCAACAGGGAGGAGACCCAGTACTTC; CDR3: CASSGPNREETQYF
V: TRBV7-2; J: TRBJ1-3; D: NA; size: once; DNA: TGTGCCAGCAGCTTAGAGGGGGGGATCGGAAACACCATATATTTT; CDR3: CASSLEGGIGNTIYF
V: TRBV6-5; J: TRBJ1-1; D: TRBD1; size: NA; DNA: TGTGCCAGCAGTTCCGGGACAGGGGGCCAAGCTTTCTTT; CDR3: CASSSGTGGQAFF
V: TRBV5-8; J: TRBJ1-1; D: TRBD1; size: NA; DNA: TGTGCCAGCAGCACGTACAGGGGCCAGGGCGCGGCAGCTTTCTTT; CDR3: CASSTYRGQGAAAFF
V: TRBV11-3; J: TRBJ2-3; D: TRBD2; size: NA; DNA: TGTGCCAGCAGCTTAGAAGGGACTAGAGGCACAGATACGCAGTATTTT; CDR3: CASSLEGTRGTDTQYF
V: TRBV7-9; J: TRBJ2-5; D: NA; size: NA; DNA: TGTGCCAGCAGTCGCCGACTAGATCAAGAGACCCAGTACTTC; CDR3: CASSRRLDQETQYF
V: TRBV5-1; J: TRBJ1-5; D: TRBD1; size: NA; DNA: TGCGCCAGCAGCCCTTCAGGGGGCCCTCAGCCCCAGCATTTT; CDR3: CASSPSGGPQPQHF
V: TRBV9; J: TRBJ2-1; D: NA; size: NA; DNA: TGTGCCAGCAGCGTAGTGGGAGCCTACAATGAGCAGTTCTTC; CDR3: CASSVVGAYNEQFF
V: TRBV19; J: TRBJ2-7; D: TRBD1; size: NA; DNA: TGTGCCAGTAGCAAGGACAGGGCCTACGAGCAGTACTTC; CDR3: CASSKDRAYEQYF
V: TRBV23-1; J: TRBJ2-1; D: TRBD2; size: NA; DNA: TGCGCCAGCAGTCAATCGAGTGGACTAGTAAGACATGAGCAGTTCTTC; CDR3: CASSQSSGLVRHEQFF
V: TRBV9; J: TRBJ2-1; D: NA; size: NA; DNA: TGTGCCAGCAGCCCGAGCGCGGGACTCGGGATAGACAATGAGCAGTTCTTC; CDR3: CASSPSAGLGIDNEQFF
V: TRBV12-3/TRBV12-4; J: TRBJ2-7; D: NA; size: NA; DNA: TGTGCCAGCAGTCTAAAGAACGAGCAGTACTTC; CDR3: CASSLKNEQYF
V: TRBV19; J: TRBJ1-2; D: NA; size: NA; DNA: TGTGCCAGTAGTCCAGCCCCCGGGGGGGACTATGGCTACACCTTC; CDR3: CASSPAPGGDYGYTF
V: TRBV5-8; J: TRBJ1-1; D: NA; size: NA; DNA: TGTGCCAGCAGCTTGGCCCTGAGCACTGAAGCTTTCTTT; CDR3: CASSLALSTEAFF
V: TRBV7-8; J: TRBJ2-5; D: NA; size: NA; DNA: TGTGCCAGCAGCTTCCGGGAAGAGACCCAGTACTTC; CDR3: CASSFREETQYF